This T cell receptor (beta chain) is from a study of blood T cell repertoires in COVID-19. Across the study: In each case, the material was cDNA or gDNA derived from T cells, B-cell-depleted T cells, or PBMCs.

Deletions cut 4 bases from V and 4 bases from J, with 14 bases between. CDR3 length: 15 amino acids. Germline V lookup: CDR1 SGHNT, CDR2 YYREEE (reference sequence). Original processing methods: From reference gene primer amplification, estimates of nucleated cell counts were derived. Data came from immunoSEQ multiplex PCR; TCRdb stores just in-frame clones and leaves some out. The DNA was the basis for D and trimming; V, J and clone size are from that table. The table records 150,000 to 200,000 clones, approximately 91% of them present only once. V usage is TRBV5-4 and J usage is TRBJ2-2, with D tentatively TRBD2 (7 bases). The sample was peripheral blood. This receptor was obtained from a young man with COVID-19, enrolled during active disease. CDR3 DNA: TGTGCCAGCAGCCCCGGGGGCGGGAGCACCGGGGAGCTGTTTTTT. As protein: CASSPGGGSTGELFF.